This TCR beta chain was found in a study of blood T cell repertoires in COVID-19. About the study: Collection of acute and convalescent COVID-19 samples took place in the United States, Italy and Spain. T cells, B-cell-depleted T cells, or PBMCs supplied cDNA or gDNA.

This CDR3 is 14 amino acids long. Looked up from germline, CDR1 is MDHEN and CDR2 is SYDVKM. The trim removed 6 bases at V and 7 bases at J, leaving 9 bases unmatched. Clones were read by immunoSEQ multiplex PCR, and TCRdb kept only the in-frame ones, dropping some. The data hold over 200,000 clones, with more than 85% observed a single time. Adults between about 18 and 89 years of age took part from about two dozen US areas. Donors were grouped by their self-reported clinical history. This clonotype was sampled from a middle-aged man who had recovered from COVID-19. The J gene is TRBJ2-7, the V gene TRBV28, with 10 nucleotides matching TRBD1. Sequencing input: PBMCs or T cells enriched from blood (not recorded which). CDR3 loop: CASSPGTGVREQYF. The CDR3 DNA reads TGTGCCAGCAGCCCAGGGACAGGGGTGAGAGAGCAGTACTTC.